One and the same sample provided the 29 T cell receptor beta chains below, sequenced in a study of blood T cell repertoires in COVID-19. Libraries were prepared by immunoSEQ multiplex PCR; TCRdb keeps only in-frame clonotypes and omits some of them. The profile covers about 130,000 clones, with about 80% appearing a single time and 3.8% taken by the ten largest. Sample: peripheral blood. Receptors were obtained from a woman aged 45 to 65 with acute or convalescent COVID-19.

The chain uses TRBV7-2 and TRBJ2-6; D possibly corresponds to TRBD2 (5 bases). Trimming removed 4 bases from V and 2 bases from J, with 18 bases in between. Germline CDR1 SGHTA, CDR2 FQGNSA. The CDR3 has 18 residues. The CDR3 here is CASSSQKRVSAGANVLTF. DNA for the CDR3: TGTGCCAGCAGCTCTCAGAAGAGGGTGTCCGCTGGGGCCAACGTCCTGACTTTC.

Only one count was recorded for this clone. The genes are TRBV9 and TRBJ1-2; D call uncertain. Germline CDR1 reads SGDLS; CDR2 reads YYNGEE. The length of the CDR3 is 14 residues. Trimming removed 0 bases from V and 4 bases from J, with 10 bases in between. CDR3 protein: CASSVEVGSYGYTF. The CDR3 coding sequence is TGTGCCAGCAGCGTAGAAGTCGGGAGCTATGGCTACACCTTC.

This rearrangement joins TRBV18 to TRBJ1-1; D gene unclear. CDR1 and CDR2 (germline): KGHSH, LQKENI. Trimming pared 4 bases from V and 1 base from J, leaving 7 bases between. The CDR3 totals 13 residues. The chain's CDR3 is CASSLDKNTEAFF. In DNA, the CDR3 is TGTGCCAGCTCACTTGACAAGAACACTGAAGCTTTCTTT.

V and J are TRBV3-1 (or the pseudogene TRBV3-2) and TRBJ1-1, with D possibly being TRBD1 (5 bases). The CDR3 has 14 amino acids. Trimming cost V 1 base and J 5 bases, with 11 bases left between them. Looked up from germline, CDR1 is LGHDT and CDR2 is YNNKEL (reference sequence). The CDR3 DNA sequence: TGTGCCAGCAGCCAAGTGCTAGGGGCAACTGAAGCTTTCTTT. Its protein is CASSQVLGATEAFF.

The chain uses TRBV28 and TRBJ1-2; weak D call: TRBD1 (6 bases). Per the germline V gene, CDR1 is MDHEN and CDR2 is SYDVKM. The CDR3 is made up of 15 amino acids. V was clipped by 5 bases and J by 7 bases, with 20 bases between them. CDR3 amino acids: CASSPPFDRSGGYTF. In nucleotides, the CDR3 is TGTGCCAGCAGTCCCCCCTTCGACAGGAGCGGTGGCTACACCTTC.

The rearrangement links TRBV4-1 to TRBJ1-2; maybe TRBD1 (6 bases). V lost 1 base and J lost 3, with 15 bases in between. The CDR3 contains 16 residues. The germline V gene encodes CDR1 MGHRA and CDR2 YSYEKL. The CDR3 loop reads CASSQGPGARDYGYTF. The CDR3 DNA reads TGCGCCAGCAGCCAAGGTCCAGGGGCAAGGGACTATGGCTACACCTTC.

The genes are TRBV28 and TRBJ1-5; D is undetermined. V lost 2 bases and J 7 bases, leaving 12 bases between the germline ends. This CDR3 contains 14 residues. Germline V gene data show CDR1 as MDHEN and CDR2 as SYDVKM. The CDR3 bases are TGTGCCAGCAGTTTAAGTAGCGGGAGGCAGCCCCAGCATTTT. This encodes CASSLSSGRQPQHF.

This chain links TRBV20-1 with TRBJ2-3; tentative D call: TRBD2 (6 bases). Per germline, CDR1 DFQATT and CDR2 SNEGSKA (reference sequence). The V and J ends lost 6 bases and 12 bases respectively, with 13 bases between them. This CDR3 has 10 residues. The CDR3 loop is CSAFRESQYF. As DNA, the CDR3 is TGCAGTGCCTTTCGGGAGTCCCAGTATTTT.

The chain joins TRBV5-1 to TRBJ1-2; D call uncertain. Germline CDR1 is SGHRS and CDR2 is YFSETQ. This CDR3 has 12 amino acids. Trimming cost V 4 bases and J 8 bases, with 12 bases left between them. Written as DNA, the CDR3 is TGCGCCAGCAGCCCGACCGCGGGAGGCTACACCTTC. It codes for CASSPTAGGYTF.

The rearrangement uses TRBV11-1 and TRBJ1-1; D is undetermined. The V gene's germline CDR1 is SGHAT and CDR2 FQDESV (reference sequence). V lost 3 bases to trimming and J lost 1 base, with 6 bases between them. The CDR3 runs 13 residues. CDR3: CASSFTENTEAFF. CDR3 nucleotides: TGTGCCAGCAGCTTCACAGAGAACACTGAAGCTTTCTTT.

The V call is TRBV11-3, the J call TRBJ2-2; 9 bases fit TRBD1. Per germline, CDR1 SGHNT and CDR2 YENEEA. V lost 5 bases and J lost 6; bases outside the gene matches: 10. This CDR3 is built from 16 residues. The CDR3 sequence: CASSSNRGRLAGELFF. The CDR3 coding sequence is TGTGCCAGCAGCAGCAACAGGGGGCGCTTGGCCGGGGAGCTGTTTTTT.

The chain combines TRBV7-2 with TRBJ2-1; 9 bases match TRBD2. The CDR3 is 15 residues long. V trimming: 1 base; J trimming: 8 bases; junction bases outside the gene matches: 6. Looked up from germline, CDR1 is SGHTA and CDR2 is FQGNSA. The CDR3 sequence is CASSLGGSGSYEQFF. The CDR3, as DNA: TGTGCCAGCAGCTTAGGGGGTAGCGGGAGTTATGAGCAGTTCTTC.

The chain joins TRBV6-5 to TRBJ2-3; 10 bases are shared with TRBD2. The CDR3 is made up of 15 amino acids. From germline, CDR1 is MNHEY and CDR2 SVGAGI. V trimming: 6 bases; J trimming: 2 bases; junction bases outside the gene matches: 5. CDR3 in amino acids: CASRALAGNTDTQYF. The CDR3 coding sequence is TGTGCCAGCAGGGCACTAGCGGGGAACACAGATACGCAGTATTTT.

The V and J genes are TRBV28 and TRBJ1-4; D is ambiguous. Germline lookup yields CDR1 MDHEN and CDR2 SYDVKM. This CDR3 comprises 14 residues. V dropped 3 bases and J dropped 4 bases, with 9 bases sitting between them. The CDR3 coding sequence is TGTGCCAGCAGTTTGCCCAGGTTTAATGAAAAACTGTTTTTT. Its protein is CASSLPRFNEKLFF.

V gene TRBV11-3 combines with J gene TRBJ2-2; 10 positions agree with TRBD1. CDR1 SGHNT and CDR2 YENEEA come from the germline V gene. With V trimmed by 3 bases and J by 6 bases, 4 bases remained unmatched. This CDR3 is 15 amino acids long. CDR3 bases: TGTGCCAGCAGCTTTGGACAGGGGGGGGCCGGGGAGCTGTTTTTT. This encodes CASSFGQGGAGELFF. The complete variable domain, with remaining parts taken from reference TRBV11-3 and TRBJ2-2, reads EAGVVQSPRYKIIEKKQPVAFWCNPISGHNTLYWYLQNLGQGPELLIRYENEEAVDDSQLPKDRFSAERLKGVDSTLKIQPAELGDSAVYLCASSFGQGGAGELFFGEGSRLTVL.

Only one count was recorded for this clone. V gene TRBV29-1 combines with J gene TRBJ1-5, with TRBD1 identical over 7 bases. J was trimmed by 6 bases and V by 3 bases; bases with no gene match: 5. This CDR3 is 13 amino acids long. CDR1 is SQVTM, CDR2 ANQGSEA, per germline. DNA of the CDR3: TGCAGCGTTGATGCAGGGGGAGGTCAGCCCCAGCATTTT. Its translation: CSVDAGGGQPQHF.

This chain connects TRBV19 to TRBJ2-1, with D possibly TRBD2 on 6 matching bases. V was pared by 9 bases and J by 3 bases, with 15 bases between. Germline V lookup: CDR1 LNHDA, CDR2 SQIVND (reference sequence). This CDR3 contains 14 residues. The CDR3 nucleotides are TGTGCCAGCGAAATCAGGCGGGGCTACAATGAGCAGTTCTTC. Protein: CASEIRRGYNEQFF.

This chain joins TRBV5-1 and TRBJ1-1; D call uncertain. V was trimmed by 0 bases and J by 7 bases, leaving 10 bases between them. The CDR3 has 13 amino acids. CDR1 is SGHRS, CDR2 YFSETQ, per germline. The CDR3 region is CASSLDRWSEAFF. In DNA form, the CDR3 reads TGCGCCAGCAGCTTGGACCGCTGGAGTGAAGCTTTCTTT.

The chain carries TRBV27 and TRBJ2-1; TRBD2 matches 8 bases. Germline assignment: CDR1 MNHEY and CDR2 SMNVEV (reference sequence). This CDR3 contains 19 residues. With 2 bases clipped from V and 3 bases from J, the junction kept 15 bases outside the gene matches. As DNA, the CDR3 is TGTGCCAGCAGTTTAATTTATGGCACCCTAGCGGGCCTCTACAATGAGCAGTTCTTC. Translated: CASSLIYGTLAGLYNEQFF.

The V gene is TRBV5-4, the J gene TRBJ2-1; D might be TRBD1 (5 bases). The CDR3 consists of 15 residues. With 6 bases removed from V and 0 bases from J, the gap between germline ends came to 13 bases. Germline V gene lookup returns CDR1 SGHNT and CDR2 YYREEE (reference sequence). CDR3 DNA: TGTGCCAGCACCGATGACAGTCCCTCCTACAATGAGCAGTTCTTC. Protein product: CASTDDSPSYNEQFF.

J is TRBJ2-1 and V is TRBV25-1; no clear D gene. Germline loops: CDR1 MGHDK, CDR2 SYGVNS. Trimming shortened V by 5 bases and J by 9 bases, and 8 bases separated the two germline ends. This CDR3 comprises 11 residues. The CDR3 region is CASSLVSEQFF. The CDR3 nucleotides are TGTGCCAGCAGTTTGGTTAGTGAGCAGTTCTTC.

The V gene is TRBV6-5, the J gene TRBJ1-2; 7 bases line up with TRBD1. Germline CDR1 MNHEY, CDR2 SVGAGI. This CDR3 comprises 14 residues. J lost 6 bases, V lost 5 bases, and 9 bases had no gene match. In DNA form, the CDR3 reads TGTGCCAGCAGTACAGACAGGGACGGACATGGCTACACCTTC. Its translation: CASSTDRDGHGYTF.

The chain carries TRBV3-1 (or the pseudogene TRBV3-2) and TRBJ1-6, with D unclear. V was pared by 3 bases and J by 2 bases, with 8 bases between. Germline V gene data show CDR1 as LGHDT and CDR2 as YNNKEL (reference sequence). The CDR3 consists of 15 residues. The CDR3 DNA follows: TGTGCCAGCAGCCAGGGGAGCGCCTATAATTCACCCCTCCACTTT. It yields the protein CASSQGSAYNSPLHF.

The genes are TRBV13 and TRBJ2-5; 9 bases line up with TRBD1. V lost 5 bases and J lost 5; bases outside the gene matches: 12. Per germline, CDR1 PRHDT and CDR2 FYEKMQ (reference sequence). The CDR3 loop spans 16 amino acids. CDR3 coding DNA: TGTGCCAGCAGCCAGTGGGGAACAGGGGGCGAGGAGACCCAGTACTTC. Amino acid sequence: CASSQWGTGGEETQYF. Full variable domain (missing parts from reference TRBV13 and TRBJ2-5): AAGVIQSPRHLIKEKRETATLKCYPIPRHDTVYWYQQGPGQDPQFLISFYEKMQSDKGSIPDRFSAQQFSDYHSELNMSSLELGDSALYFCASSQWGTGGEETQYFGPGTRLLVL.

This CDR3 is CASSEAGRGSYEQYF. The CDR3 bases are TGTGCCAGCAGTGAAGCTGGCAGGGGCTCCTACGAGCAGTACTTC. This sequence joins TRBV2 and TRBJ2-7, with D perhaps TRBD1 (6 bases). The CDR3 covers 15 residues. The germline V and J ends were trimmed by 0 bases and 0 bases, with 9 bases remaining between them. CDR1 SNHLY and CDR2 FYNNEI come from the germline V gene.

DNA of the CDR3: TGTGCCAGCAGTGACCCGGGACAGGGGGGTGAAAAACTGTTTTTT. Protein product: CASSDPGQGGEKLFF. This chain uses TRBV25-1 with TRBJ1-4; 11 nucleotides align to TRBD1. The trim removed 3 bases at V and 7 bases at J, leaving 4 bases unmatched. CDR1 MGHDK and CDR2 SYGVNS come from the germline V gene. There are 15 residues in the CDR3.

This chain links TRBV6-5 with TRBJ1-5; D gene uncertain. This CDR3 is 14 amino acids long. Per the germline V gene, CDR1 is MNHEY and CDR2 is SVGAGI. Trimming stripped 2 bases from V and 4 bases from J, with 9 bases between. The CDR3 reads CASSYAAENQPQHF. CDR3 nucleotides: TGTGCCAGCAGTTACGCGGCAGAAAATCAGCCCCAGCATTTT.

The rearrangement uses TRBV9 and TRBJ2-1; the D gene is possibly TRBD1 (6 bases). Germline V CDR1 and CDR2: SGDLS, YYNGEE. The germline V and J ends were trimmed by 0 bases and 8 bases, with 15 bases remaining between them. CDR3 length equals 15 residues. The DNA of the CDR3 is TGTGCCAGCAGCGTAGCAAGGCTAGCAGGGGATGAGCAGTTCTTC. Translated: CASSVARLAGDEQFF.

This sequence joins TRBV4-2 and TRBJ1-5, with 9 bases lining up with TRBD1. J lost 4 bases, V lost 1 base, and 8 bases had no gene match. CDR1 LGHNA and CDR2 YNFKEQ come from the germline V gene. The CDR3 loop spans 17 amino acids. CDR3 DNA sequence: TGTGCCAGCAGCCAAGTTGCGGGACAGGGAGGGAATCAGCCCCAGCATTTT. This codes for CASSQVAGQGGNQPQHF.